The 7 T cell receptor beta chains below come from one sample, sequenced in a study of T cell repertoires in cytomegalovirus infection. TCRdb re-analysed the reads in MiXCR, keeping a single row per CDR3 protein. The data contain some 900,000 distinct CDR3 sequences, 30% to 35% of them singletons. Antigen specificity for these receptors is unknown. The sample here was cultured CD8+ T cells from PBMCs, taken from culture after CMV antigen stimulation. These receptors came from a human donor in good health (CMV status not recorded). Some clones in this sample may be carry-over from other donors' samples.

This clonotype has more than one count but fewer than ten. V gene TRBV14 combines with J gene TRBJ1-6, with D perhaps matching TRBD1 (6 bases). Germline CDR1 reads SGHDN; CDR2 reads FVKESK. The CDR3 runs 15 residues. Trimming took off 3 bases at V and 14 bases at J, with 20 bases between the two ends. The CDR3 sequence: CASSQTGGGVVTLHF. The CDR3 coding sequence is TGTGCCAGCAGCCAGACCGGAGGGGGGGTGGTAACCCTCCACTTT.

The chain has TRBV19 and TRBJ2-4; 12 nucleotides align to TRBD2. Per germline, CDR1 LNHDA and CDR2 SQIVND (reference sequence). V shed 3 bases, J shed 2 bases, and the junction held 2 bases outside the gene matches. The CDR3 loop spans 16 amino acids. CDR3 loop: CASSIGLAGTKNIQYF. DNA for the CDR3: TGTGCCAGTAGTATCGGACTAGCGGGGACCAAAAACATTCAGTACTTC.

This chain connects TRBV7-9 to TRBJ2-2; the D gene is possibly TRBD1 (5 bases). The CDR3 length is 17 residues. Trimming took 0 bases from V and 1 from J, leaving 12 bases between them. Germline V gene lookup returns CDR1 SEHNR and CDR2 FQNEAQ (reference sequence). CDR3 region: CASSLAVGPRNTGELFF. The CDR3 DNA reads TGTGCCAGCAGCTTAGCAGTGGGGCCGCGGAACACCGGGGAGCTGTTTTTT.

The chain employs TRBV19 and TRBJ2-1; 14 bases are a match to TRBD2. Germline V gene lookup returns CDR1 LNHDA and CDR2 SQIVND (reference sequence). J gave up 3 bases and V 2 bases, and 15 bases lay outside the gene matches. This CDR3 comprises 21 residues. DNA for the CDR3: TGTGCCAGTAGTATATCGCGACTAGCGGGGGGGCCGGGGCGATTCTACAATGAGCAGTTCTTC. It encodes CASSISRLAGGPGRFYNEQFF.

This clonotype appeared a few times. This chain uses TRBV6-1 with TRBJ2-3; 8 bases line up with TRBD2. In germline, CDR1 is MNHNS, CDR2 SASEGT. This CDR3 is 18 amino acids long. With 7 bases clipped from V and 1 base from J, the junction kept 16 bases outside the gene matches. The CDR3 here is CASTRTLGGGHGTDTQYF. As DNA, the CDR3 is TGTGCCAGCACCCGCACCCTAGGCGGGGGGCACGGCACAGATACGCAGTATTTT.

This clonotype was observed many times. This chain links TRBV12-3 or TRBV12-4 with TRBJ2-1; a possible D gene is TRBD1 (5 bases). The CDR3 runs to 17 residues. The V end was cut by 4 bases, the J end by 8 bases, with 24 bases between. CDR3 protein: CASSSLLQGVYEDEQFF. The CDR3 DNA sequence: TGTGCCAGCAGTTCCCTTCTCCAAGGGGTGTATGAGGATGAGCAGTTCTTC.

The rearrangement links TRBV7-9 to TRBJ2-5; maybe TRBD1 (6 bases). CDR1 and CDR2 (germline): SEHNR, FQNEAQ (reference sequence). Trimming took 4 bases from V and 1 from J, leaving 10 bases between them. The length of the CDR3 is 14 residues. CDR3 amino acids: CASSYRTAQETQYF. The CDR3 nucleotides are TGTGCCAGCAGCTATAGGACAGCCCAAGAGACCCAGTACTTC.